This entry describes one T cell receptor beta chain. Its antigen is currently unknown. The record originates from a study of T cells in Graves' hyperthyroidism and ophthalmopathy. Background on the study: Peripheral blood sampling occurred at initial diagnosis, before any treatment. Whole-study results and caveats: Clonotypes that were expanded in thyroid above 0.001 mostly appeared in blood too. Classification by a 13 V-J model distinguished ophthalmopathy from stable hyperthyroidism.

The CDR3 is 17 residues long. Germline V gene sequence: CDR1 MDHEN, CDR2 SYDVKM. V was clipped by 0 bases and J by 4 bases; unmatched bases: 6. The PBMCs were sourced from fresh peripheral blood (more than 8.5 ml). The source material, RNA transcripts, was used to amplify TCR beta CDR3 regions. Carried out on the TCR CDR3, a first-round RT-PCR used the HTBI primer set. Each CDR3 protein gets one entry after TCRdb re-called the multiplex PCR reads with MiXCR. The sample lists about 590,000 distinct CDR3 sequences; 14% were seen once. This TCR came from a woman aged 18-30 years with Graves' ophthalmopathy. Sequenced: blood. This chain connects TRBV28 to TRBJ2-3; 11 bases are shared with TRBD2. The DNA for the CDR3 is TGTGCCAGCAGTTTATGGACTAGCGGGATTTGGGCAGATACGCAGTATTTT. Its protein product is CASSLWTSGIWADTQYF.